The clone carrying this T cell receptor (beta chain) was observed a few times. The antigen is unknown. This specimen belongs to a study of beta chain features in type 1 diabetes. Findings and caveats of the study: VDJ junctions sequenced from type 1 diabetes patients showed fewer insertions and more deletions. Shortening of TCRB CDR3s, moderate but significant, appeared in all four CD4+ subsets of Type 1 diabetes patients.

Since all of the isolated RNA was reverse transcribed, expressed TCRB transcripts were what got sequenced. Clones were read by immunoSEQ multiplex PCR, and TCRdb kept only the in-frame ones, dropping some. The sample gives 250,000 to 300,000 clones, approximately 25% of which show up once; roughly 0.011% is in the top ten. Only one heparinised blood draw was taken per donor, and its volume averaged around 110 mL. Sorting that relied on CD45RO/CCR7/CD25/CD127/CD95/CD27 yielded CD4+ naive, central memory, regulatory and stem cell-like memory cells. Material: naive CD4+ T cells from blood. The clonotype comes from a woman aged 25 to 45 with type 1 diabetes.

Written as DNA, the CDR3 is TGTGCCAGCAGCTTAGCAGAGGGGACAGGGATAGAGTTCTTC. Its protein product is CASSLAEGTGIEFF. V is TRBV7-9 and J is TRBJ2-1; 9 nucleotides agree with TRBD1. V dropped 0 bases and J dropped 14; count of bases not matched to a gene: 8. Germline CDR1 and CDR2: SEHNR and FQNEAQ (reference sequence). The CDR3 consists of 14 residues.